This is a list of T cell receptor beta chains from one sample in a study of siplizumab effects on memory and regulatory T cells. The data were produced by immunoSEQ multiplex PCR, yet TCRdb's version contains in-frame clones alone and is incomplete. The sample contains 37,000 or so clones, around 90% of which appear only once. Sequencing used naive CD4+ T cells sorted from blood. The receptors shown here come from a human donor in good health. Each CDR3 is given with its conserved first and last residue. The D gene is left open where the match is weak. Some rows mark clone size as missing; the rest say once, few, many or name a class of expanded clone.

j_call: TRBJ2-7
clone_size: NA
d_call: NA
v_call: TRBV19
cdr3_nt: TGTGCCAGTAGTATCGAGGGACCCATCTACGAGCAGTACTTC
cdr3_aa: CASSIEGPIYEQYF

j_call: TRBJ1-2
clone_size: NA
d_call: TRBD1
v_call: TRBV10-3
cdr3_nt: TGTGCCATCAGTGGGACAGGGCCTTACTATGGCTACACCTTC
cdr3_aa: CAISGTGPYYGYTF

j_call: TRBJ1-2
clone_size: few
d_call: NA
v_call: TRBV10-3
cdr3_nt: TGTGCCATTAGGGGGGACCGCTATGGCTACACCTTC
cdr3_aa: CAIRGDRYGYTF

j_call: TRBJ1-2
clone_size: NA
d_call: NA
v_call: TRBV5-6
cdr3_nt: TGTGCCAGCAGCTTGGGACAGGAATTAGGCTACACCTTC
cdr3_aa: CASSLGQELGYTF

j_call: TRBJ2-1
clone_size: once
d_call: TRBD2
v_call: TRBV4-1
cdr3_nt: TGCGCCAGCAGCCAAGATGACGGGGGGGCCTTTGAGCAGTTCTTC
cdr3_aa: CASSQDDGGAFEQFF

j_call: TRBJ2-2
clone_size: NA
d_call: NA
v_call: TRBV11-2
cdr3_nt: TGTGCCAGCAGCCCAACGTCCATTCTGAACACCGGGGAGCTGTTTTTT
cdr3_aa: CASSPTSILNTGELFF

j_call: TRBJ1-1
clone_size: NA
d_call: NA
v_call: TRBV7-8
cdr3_nt: TGTGCCAGCAGTATAACAGGCTACACTGAAGCTTTCTTT
cdr3_aa: CASSITGYTEAFF

j_call: TRBJ1-2
clone_size: NA
d_call: NA
v_call: TRBV27
cdr3_nt: TGTGCCAGCAGCCTCATTAGTACAACTAACTATGGCTACACCTTC
cdr3_aa: CASSLISTTNYGYTF

j_call: TRBJ2-5
clone_size: NA
d_call: TRBD1
v_call: TRBV2
cdr3_nt: TGTGCCAGCAGTGACTCGACAGGGGGCCTGAGGGAGACCCAGTACTTC
cdr3_aa: CASSDSTGGLRETQYF

j_call: TRBJ2-3
clone_size: NA
d_call: NA
v_call: TRBV6-5
cdr3_nt: TGTGCCAGCAAGCCGGACTATAGCACAGATACGCAGTATTTT
cdr3_aa: CASKPDYSTDTQYF

j_call: TRBJ1-2
clone_size: NA
d_call: NA
v_call: TRBV7-8
cdr3_nt: TGTGCCAGCAGCTTAGACAGAGAAATCTATGGCTACACCTTC
cdr3_aa: CASSLDREIYGYTF

j_call: TRBJ2-3
clone_size: NA
d_call: NA
v_call: TRBV5-8
cdr3_nt: TGTGCCAGCAGCCTGGGACGGGGCACAGATACGCAGTATTTT
cdr3_aa: CASSLGRGTDTQYF

j_call: TRBJ2-5
clone_size: NA
d_call: NA
v_call: TRBV18
cdr3_nt: TGTGCCAGCTCACCACCCGCTGGAGAAGAGACCCAGTACTTC
cdr3_aa: CASSPPAGEETQYF

j_call: TRBJ1-3
clone_size: NA
d_call: NA
v_call: TRBV11-2
cdr3_nt: TGTGCCAGCACTAGAACAGGCTCTGGAAACACCATATATTTT
cdr3_aa: CASTRTGSGNTIYF

j_call: TRBJ2-2
clone_size: NA
d_call: TRBD2
v_call: TRBV19
cdr3_nt: TGTGCCAGTAGGGTAGCGGGGTTCACCGGGGAGCTGTTTTTT
cdr3_aa: CASRVAGFTGELFF

j_call: TRBJ2-1
clone_size: NA
d_call: NA
v_call: TRBV29-1
cdr3_nt: TGCAGCGTCTTTCAACCGGACTCCTACAATGAGCAGTTCTTC
cdr3_aa: CSVFQPDSYNEQFF

j_call: TRBJ2-1
clone_size: NA
d_call: TRBD2
v_call: TRBV6-5
cdr3_nt: TGTGCCAGCAGTTACCCGGGGGGGAATGAGCAGTTCTTC
cdr3_aa: CASSYPGGNEQFF

j_call: TRBJ2-2
clone_size: NA
d_call: NA
v_call: TRBV6-5
cdr3_nt: TGTGCCAGCAGTTATGAGAGATACACCGGGGAGCTGTTTTTT
cdr3_aa: CASSYERYTGELFF

j_call: TRBJ1-2
clone_size: NA
d_call: NA
v_call: TRBV18
cdr3_nt: TGTGCCAGCTCACCGGGGAGATCCCACTATGGCTACACCTTC
cdr3_aa: CASSPGRSHYGYTF

j_call: TRBJ1-6
clone_size: NA
d_call: NA
v_call: TRBV6-5
cdr3_nt: TGTGCCAGCACTTACGTCAGGACGGCTAATTCACCCCTCCACTTT
cdr3_aa: CASTYVRTANSPLHF

j_call: TRBJ2-7
clone_size: NA
d_call: NA
v_call: TRBV19
cdr3_nt: TGTGCCAGTAGTCCAGGGCCAAGGACGGGCGAGCAGTACTTC
cdr3_aa: CASSPGPRTGEQYF

j_call: TRBJ2-2
clone_size: NA
d_call: TRBD1
v_call: TRBV5-4
cdr3_nt: TGTGCCAGCAGCTTGAACAGGGGTGACACCGGGGAGCTGTTTTTT
cdr3_aa: CASSLNRGDTGELFF

j_call: TRBJ2-5
clone_size: NA
d_call: TRBD2
v_call: TRBV5-1
cdr3_nt: TGCGCCAGCAGCCCTACCGGGCTAGCGGAGGTCCAAGAGACCCAGTACTTC
cdr3_aa: CASSPTGLAEVQETQYF

j_call: TRBJ2-7
clone_size: NA
d_call: TRBD1
v_call: TRBV19
cdr3_nt: TGTGCCAGTAGTATAGGAGGGGGCTACCTACCCTACGAGCAGTACTTC
cdr3_aa: CASSIGGGYLPYEQYF

j_call: TRBJ1-3
clone_size: NA
d_call: NA
v_call: TRBV5-1
cdr3_nt: TGCGCCAGCAGCTTGGTTGGCTCTGGAAACACCATATATTTT
cdr3_aa: CASSLVGSGNTIYF

j_call: TRBJ2-7
clone_size: NA
d_call: TRBD2
v_call: TRBV7-9
cdr3_nt: TGTGCCAGCAGCTTAGGGGAGGGCGGAGAGCAGTACTTC
cdr3_aa: CASSLGEGGEQYF

j_call: TRBJ2-5
clone_size: NA
d_call: NA
v_call: TRBV11-2
cdr3_nt: TGTGCCAGCAGCCTCGCGGGGGCGACAGGGGTAGAGACCCAGTACTTC
cdr3_aa: CASSLAGATGVETQYF

j_call: TRBJ1-1
clone_size: NA
d_call: TRBD1
v_call: TRBV6-5
cdr3_nt: TGTGCCAGCAGTTACTCGACAGGGGACACTGAAGCTTTCTTT
cdr3_aa: CASSYSTGDTEAFF

j_call: TRBJ1-2
clone_size: NA
d_call: NA
v_call: TRBV2
cdr3_nt: TGTGCCAGCAGAGGGGGGGGCTGGGGCTACACCTTC
cdr3_aa: CASRGGGWGYTF

j_call: TRBJ2-3
clone_size: NA
d_call: NA
v_call: TRBV7-2
cdr3_nt: TGTGCCAGCAGCCTAGGAGGACTCGGCACAGATACGCAGTATTTT
cdr3_aa: CASSLGGLGTDTQYF

j_call: TRBJ2-6
clone_size: NA
d_call: NA
v_call: TRBV18
cdr3_nt: TGTGCCAGCTCACCTGACAACTCTGGGGCCAACGTCCTGACTTTC
cdr3_aa: CASSPDNSGANVLTF

j_call: TRBJ2-7
clone_size: NA
d_call: TRBD1
v_call: TRBV18
cdr3_nt: TGTGCCAGCTCTCAGGACAGGAGCTTAACCTACGAGCAGTACTTC
cdr3_aa: CASSQDRSLTYEQYF

j_call: TRBJ1-4
clone_size: NA
d_call: NA
v_call: TRBV6-5
cdr3_nt: TGTGCCAGCAGTTACTCGGCAGGCCTCCTTAATGAAAAACTGTTTTTT
cdr3_aa: CASSYSAGLLNEKLFF

j_call: TRBJ2-6
clone_size: NA
d_call: NA
v_call: TRBV30
cdr3_nt: TGTGCCTGGCAGGGTAGCTCTATCTCTGGGGCCAACGTCCTGACTTTC
cdr3_aa: CAWQGSSISGANVLTF

j_call: TRBJ1-1
clone_size: NA
d_call: TRBD1
v_call: TRBV28
cdr3_nt: TGTGCCAGCAGACCAGGGGACAGGTACACTGAAGCTTTCTTT
cdr3_aa: CASRPGDRYTEAFF

j_call: TRBJ1-4
clone_size: NA
d_call: NA
v_call: TRBV12-5
cdr3_nt: TGTGCTAGTGGTCCGGGCCGGGACGTCCTTAATGAAAAACTGTTTTTT
cdr3_aa: CASGPGRDVLNEKLFF

j_call: TRBJ1-5
clone_size: NA
d_call: TRBD1
v_call: TRBV5-8
cdr3_nt: TGTGCCAGCAGCGGGACCCAGGGGGCGAAATCCAATCAGCCCCAGCATTTT
cdr3_aa: CASSGTQGAKSNQPQHF

j_call: TRBJ1-1
clone_size: NA
d_call: NA
v_call: TRBV4-1
cdr3_nt: TGCGCCAGCAGCACCCCGGTCATGAACACTGAAGCTTTCTTT
cdr3_aa: CASSTPVMNTEAFF

j_call: TRBJ2-5
clone_size: once
d_call: TRBD2
v_call: TRBV7-8
cdr3_nt: TGTGCCAGCAGCTTAGAAGCTAGCGGGAGGGGTGAGACCCAGTACTTC
cdr3_aa: CASSLEASGRGETQYF

j_call: TRBJ2-1
clone_size: NA
d_call: NA
v_call: TRBV4-1
cdr3_nt: TGCGCCAGCAGCTCGAGACCGGGACAACCCGGGGAGCAGTTCTTC
cdr3_aa: CASSSRPGQPGEQFF

j_call: TRBJ1-3
clone_size: NA
d_call: TRBD1
v_call: TRBV5-5
cdr3_nt: TGTGCCAGCAGCTTTGGTTCGGCAGGGGGAAAAAACACCATATATTTT
cdr3_aa: CASSFGSAGGKNTIYF

j_call: TRBJ2-3
clone_size: once
d_call: TRBD2
v_call: TRBV4-1
cdr3_nt: TGCGCCAGCAGACATCTTCTAGCGGGACAAGGCACAGATACGCAGTATTTT
cdr3_aa: CASRHLLAGQGTDTQYF

j_call: TRBJ2-5
clone_size: NA
d_call: NA
v_call: TRBV19
cdr3_nt: TGTGCCAGTAGTATACGAGGGTTCGCGGAGACCCAGTACTTC
cdr3_aa: CASSIRGFAETQYF

j_call: TRBJ2-3
clone_size: NA
d_call: TRBD2
v_call: TRBV14
cdr3_nt: TGTGCCAGCAGCGGGGGGGGTACGCAGTATTTT
cdr3_aa: CASSGGGTQYF

j_call: TRBJ1-3
clone_size: NA
d_call: NA
v_call: TRBV10-3
cdr3_nt: TGTGCCATCACGAGCTCAGGGGATGGAAACACCATATATTTT
cdr3_aa: CAITSSGDGNTIYF

j_call: TRBJ2-7
clone_size: NA
d_call: NA
v_call: TRBV7-9
cdr3_nt: TGTGCCAGCAGCTACTACCGGGACGCAAACTACGAGCAGTACTTC
cdr3_aa: CASSYYRDANYEQYF

j_call: TRBJ1-2
clone_size: NA
d_call: TRBD1
v_call: TRBV6-5
cdr3_nt: TGTGCCAGCACCAGAAACAGGGGGTTGAACTATGGCTACACCTTC
cdr3_aa: CASTRNRGLNYGYTF

j_call: TRBJ2-5
clone_size: NA
d_call: TRBD2
v_call: TRBV7-9
cdr3_nt: TGTGCCAGCAGTCCGACTAGCGGGTCCCAAGAGACCCAGTACTTC
cdr3_aa: CASSPTSGSQETQYF

j_call: TRBJ2-5
clone_size: NA
d_call: TRBD1
v_call: TRBV29-1
cdr3_nt: TGCAGCGTTTGGGACAGGGAAGAGACCCAGTACTTC
cdr3_aa: CSVWDREETQYF

j_call: TRBJ2-5
clone_size: once
d_call: TRBD2
v_call: TRBV29-1
cdr3_nt: TGCAGCGCCGGGGGACTAGCGGGGGAGGAGACCCAGTACTTC
cdr3_aa: CSAGGLAGEETQYF

j_call: TRBJ2-2
clone_size: NA
d_call: TRBD1
v_call: TRBV5-1
cdr3_nt: TGCGCCAGCGGAAGGACAGGGGCAACCGGGGAGCTGTTTTTT
cdr3_aa: CASGRTGATGELFF

j_call: TRBJ2-2
clone_size: NA
d_call: TRBD2
v_call: TRBV25-1
cdr3_nt: TGTGCCAGCAGTGATCGGACTAGCGGGGGTGCAAAGAGGGTGTTTTTT
cdr3_aa: CASSDRTSGGAKRVFF

j_call: TRBJ1-5
clone_size: NA
d_call: TRBD1
v_call: TRBV7-8
cdr3_nt: TGTGCCAGCAGTCGGAGCCGGGACAGGGGGCAGCCCCAGCATTTT
cdr3_aa: CASSRSRDRGQPQHF

j_call: TRBJ1-2
clone_size: NA
d_call: NA
v_call: TRBV2
cdr3_nt: TGTGCCAGCAGTGAACAGGCGGAAGGAGGCTACACCTTC
cdr3_aa: CASSEQAEGGYTF